This T cell receptor beta chain was sequenced in a study of blood T cells in healthy people across ages. This clonotype was observed a few times. The authors ran a second PCR of about 6 to 11 cycles using a sample-barcoded 5' primer and a J-beta primer mix. Using its own MiXCR run on the 5' RACE reads, TCRdb lists one record per CDR3 protein. The data show 1.5 million to 2 million distinct CDR3 sequences, roughly 27% seen once. The specimen was blood. The receptor comes from a woman aged 25-40 years in good health.

The CDR3 DNA is TGTGCCACCAGGGGTTGGACAGATACGCAGTATTTT. Protein: CATRGWTDTQYF. V is TRBV24-1 and J is TRBJ2-3; D gene uncertain. This CDR3 is 12 amino acids long. CDR1 is KGHDR and CDR2 is SFDVKD in the germline V gene. V was pared by 7 bases and J by 3 bases, with 7 bases between.